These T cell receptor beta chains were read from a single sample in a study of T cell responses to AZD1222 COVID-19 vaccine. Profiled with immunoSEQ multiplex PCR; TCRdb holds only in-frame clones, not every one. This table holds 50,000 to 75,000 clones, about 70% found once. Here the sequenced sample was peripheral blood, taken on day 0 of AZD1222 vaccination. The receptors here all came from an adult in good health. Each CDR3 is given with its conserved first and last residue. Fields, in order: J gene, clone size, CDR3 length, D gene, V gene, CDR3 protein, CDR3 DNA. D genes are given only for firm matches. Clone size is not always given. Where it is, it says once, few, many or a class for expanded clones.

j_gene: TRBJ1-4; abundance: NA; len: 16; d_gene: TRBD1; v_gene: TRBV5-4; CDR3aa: CASSTQTGATNEKLFF; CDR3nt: TGTGCCAGCAGCACCCAGACAGGGGCAACTAATGAAAAACTGTTTTTT
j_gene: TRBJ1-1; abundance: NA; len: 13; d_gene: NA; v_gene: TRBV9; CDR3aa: CASSVGANTEAFF; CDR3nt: TGTGCCAGCAGCGTAGGGGCGAACACTGAAGCTTTCTTT
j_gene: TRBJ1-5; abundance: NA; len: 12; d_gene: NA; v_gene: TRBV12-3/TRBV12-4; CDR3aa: CASMGLNQPQHF; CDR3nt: TGTGCCAGCATGGGACTCAATCAGCCCCAGCATTTT
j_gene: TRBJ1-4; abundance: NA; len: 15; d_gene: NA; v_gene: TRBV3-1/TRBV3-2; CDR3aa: CASSPTRVTNEKLFF; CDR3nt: TGTGCCAGCAGCCCAACCAGGGTCACTAATGAAAAACTGTTTTTT
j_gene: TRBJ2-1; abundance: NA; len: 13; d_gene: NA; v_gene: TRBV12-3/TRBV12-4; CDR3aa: CASSPERINEQFF; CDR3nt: TGTGCCAGCAGTCCCGAGCGGATCAATGAGCAGTTCTTC
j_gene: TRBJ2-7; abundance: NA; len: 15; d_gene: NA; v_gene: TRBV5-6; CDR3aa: CASSPRRQASYEQYF; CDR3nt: TGTGCCAGCAGCCCCAGGAGACAGGCCTCCTACGAGCAGTACTTC
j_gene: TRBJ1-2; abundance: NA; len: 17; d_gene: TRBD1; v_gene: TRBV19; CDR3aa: CASNVGTGGVSNYGYTF; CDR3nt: TGTGCCAGTAATGTAGGGACAGGGGGCGTCTCTAACTATGGCTACACCTTC
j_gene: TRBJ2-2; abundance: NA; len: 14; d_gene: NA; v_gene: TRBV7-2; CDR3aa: CASSWGVNTGELFF; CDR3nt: TGTGCCAGCAGCTGGGGGGTGAACACCGGGGAGCTGTTTTTT
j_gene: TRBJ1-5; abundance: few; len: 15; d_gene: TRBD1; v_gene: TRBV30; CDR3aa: CAWTKTGLFGQPQHF; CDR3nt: TGTGCCTGGACCAAGACAGGGTTATTCGGTCAGCCCCAGCATTTT
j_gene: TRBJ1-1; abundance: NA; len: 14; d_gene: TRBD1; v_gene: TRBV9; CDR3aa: CASSVVRGDTEAFF; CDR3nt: TGTGCCAGCAGCGTAGTCAGGGGGGACACTGAAGCTTTCTTT
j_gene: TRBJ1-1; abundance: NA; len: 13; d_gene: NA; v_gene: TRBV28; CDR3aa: CASKWGRETEAFF; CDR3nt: TGTGCCAGCAAGTGGGGGAGAGAAACTGAAGCTTTCTTT
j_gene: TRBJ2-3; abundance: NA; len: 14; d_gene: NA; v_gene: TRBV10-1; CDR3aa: CASSGQGRLDTQYF; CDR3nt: TGCGCCAGCAGTGGGCAGGGTCGGTTGGATACGCAGTATTTT
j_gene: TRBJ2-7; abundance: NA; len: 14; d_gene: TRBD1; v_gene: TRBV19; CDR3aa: CASSIGDRVSEQYF; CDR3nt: TGTGCCAGTAGTATAGGGGACAGGGTCTCCGAGCAGTACTTC
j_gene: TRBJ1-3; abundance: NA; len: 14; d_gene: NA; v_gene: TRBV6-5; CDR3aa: CASNHGRTGNTIYF; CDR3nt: TGTGCCAGCAACCATGGGAGGACTGGAAACACCATATATTTT
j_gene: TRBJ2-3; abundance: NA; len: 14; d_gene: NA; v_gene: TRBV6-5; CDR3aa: CASSQGQLGGTQYF; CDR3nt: TGTGCCAGCAGTCAGGGGCAGCTCGGAGGTACGCAGTATTTT
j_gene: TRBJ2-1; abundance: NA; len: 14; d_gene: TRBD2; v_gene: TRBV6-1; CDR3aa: CASSELAAYNEQFF; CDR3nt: TGTGCCAGCAGTGAACTAGCGGCATACAATGAGCAGTTCTTC
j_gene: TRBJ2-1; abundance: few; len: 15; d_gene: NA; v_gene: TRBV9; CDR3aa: CASSVAPINNNEQFF; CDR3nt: TGTGCCAGCAGCGTAGCTCCGATTAATAACAATGAGCAGTTCTTC
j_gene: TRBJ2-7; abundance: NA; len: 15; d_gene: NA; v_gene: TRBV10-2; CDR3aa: CASRVGQGNYYEQYF; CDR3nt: TGCGCCAGCAGGGTGGGGCAGGGGAATTACTACGAGCAGTACTTC
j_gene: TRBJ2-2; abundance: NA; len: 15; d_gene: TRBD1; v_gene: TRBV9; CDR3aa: CASSPRQGTTGELFF; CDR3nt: TGTGCCAGCAGCCCCAGACAGGGGACCACCGGGGAGCTGTTTTTT
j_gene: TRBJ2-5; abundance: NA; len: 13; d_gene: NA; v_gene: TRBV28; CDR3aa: CASVLSGQETQYF; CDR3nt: TGTGCCAGCGTCCTTAGCGGACAAGAGACCCAGTACTTC
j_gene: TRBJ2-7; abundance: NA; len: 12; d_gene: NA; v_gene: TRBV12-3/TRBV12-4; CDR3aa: CASSPRGPEQYF; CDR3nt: TGTGCCAGCAGCCCCCGAGGGCCGGAGCAGTACTTC
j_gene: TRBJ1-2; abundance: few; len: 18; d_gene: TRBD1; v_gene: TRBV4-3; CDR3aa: CASSQVLSGTALSSGYTF; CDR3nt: TGCGCCAGCAGCCAAGTCCTCTCCGGGACAGCACTTTCTTCTGGCTACACCTTC
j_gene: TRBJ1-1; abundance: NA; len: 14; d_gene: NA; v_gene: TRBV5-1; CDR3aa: CASSSSPGGVEAFF; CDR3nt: TGCGCCAGCAGCTCATCCCCTGGAGGGGTTGAAGCTTTCTTT
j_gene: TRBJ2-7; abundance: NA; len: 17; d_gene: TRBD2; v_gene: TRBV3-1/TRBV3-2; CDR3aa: CASSLQPWAGGHYEQYF; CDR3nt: TGTGCCAGCAGCCTCCAACCCTGGGCGGGGGGTCACTACGAGCAGTACTTC
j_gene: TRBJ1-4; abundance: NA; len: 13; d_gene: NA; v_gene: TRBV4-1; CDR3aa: CASSLSWGEKLFF; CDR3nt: TGCGCCAGCAGCCTTTCGTGGGGTGAAAAACTGTTTTTT